This TCR beta chain was found in a study of identical twins. Study results and limitations: Conclusions rested on cross-sectional statistics rather than following the same donors. Beta out-of-frame sequences showed weaker excess sharing between twins. Twin-shared out-of-frame alpha sequences were enriched for low generation probability.

V dropped 3 bases and J dropped 9 bases, with 12 bases sitting between them. The CDR3 consists of 13 residues. The germline V gene has CDR1 DFQATT and CDR2 SNEGSKA (reference sequence). On this clonotype: Its antigen is still unknown.

A universal primer binding site was introduced by template switching. The final cDNA contained unique molecular identifiers. In TCRdb, the 5' RACE reads were re-called with MiXCR into one record per CDR3 protein. The top ten hold 0.75% to 1% of the sample, which has hundreds of thousands of distinct CDR3 sequences, over 8.5% seen once. The data also belong to a second study, concerning yellow fever vaccine responses in identical twins.

The sample consisted of PBMCs. The receptor was isolated from a woman in her late teens or twenties in good health. V usage is TRBV20-1 and J usage is TRBJ1-6; D gene ambiguous. As DNA, the CDR3 is TGCAGTGCTAGTGGTAGCTCGGGTTCACCCCTCCACTTT. As protein: CSASGSSGSPLHF.